This T cell receptor (beta chain) was sequenced during a study of technical replicates of blood from a handful of donors (dated by TCRdb to the late 2010s). The V end gives up 10 bases and the J end 4 bases, leaving 16 bases in the junction not matched to a gene. As encoded in the germline V gene (reference sequence), CDR1 is LNHDA while CDR2 is SQIVND. From cysteine to phenylalanine, the CDR3 is 16 amino acids long. The DNA shown is the 48-base CDR3, in frame from base 1. Library preparation used the immunoSEQ multiplex PCR assay. TCRdb re-hosts the immuneACCESS table, in-frame sequences only. Its copies lack some clones; in the studies checked, an unresolved V gene accounts for under half of them, and the cause for the rest is not known. For this sample there are fewer than 100,000 clones; 95% to 98% appear just once. Under 0.2% of the sample is in the top ten clones. The count of this clone is one. Its antigen is still unknown. No qualities accompany the bases; no much larger clone lies one base away.

Sequences were obtained from T cells isolated from PBMCs. This clonotype was sampled from a human donor in good health. In this chain, TRBV19 is recombined with TRBJ1-5; 7 of the junction bases match TRBD1. The DNA sequence is as follows: TGTGCCACCAATGGACAGGCGGATATCCCAAATCAGCCCCAGCATTTT. Translation gives CATNGQADIPNQPQHF.